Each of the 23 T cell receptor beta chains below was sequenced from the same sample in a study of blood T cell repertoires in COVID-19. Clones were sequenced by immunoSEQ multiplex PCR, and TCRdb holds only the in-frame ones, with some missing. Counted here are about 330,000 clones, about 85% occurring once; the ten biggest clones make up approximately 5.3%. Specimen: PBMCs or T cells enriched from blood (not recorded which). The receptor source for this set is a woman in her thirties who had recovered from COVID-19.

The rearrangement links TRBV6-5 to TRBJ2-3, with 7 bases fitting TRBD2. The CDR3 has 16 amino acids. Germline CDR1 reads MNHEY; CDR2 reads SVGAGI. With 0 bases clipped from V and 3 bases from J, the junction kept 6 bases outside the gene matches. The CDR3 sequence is CASSYSKTSQTDTQYF. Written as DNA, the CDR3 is TGTGCCAGCAGTTACTCGAAGACTAGCCAAACAGATACGCAGTATTTT.

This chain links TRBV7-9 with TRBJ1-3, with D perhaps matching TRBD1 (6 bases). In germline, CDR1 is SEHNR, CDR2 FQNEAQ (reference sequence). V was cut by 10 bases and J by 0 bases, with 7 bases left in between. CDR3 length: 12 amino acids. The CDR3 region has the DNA TGTGCCACACAGGGCTCTGGAAACACCATATATTTT. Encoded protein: CATQGSGNTIYF.

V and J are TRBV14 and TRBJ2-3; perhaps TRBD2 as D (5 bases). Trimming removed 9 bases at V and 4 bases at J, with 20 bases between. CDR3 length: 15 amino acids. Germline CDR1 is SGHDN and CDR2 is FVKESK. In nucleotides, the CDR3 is TGTGCCAGTACTGTGGACTCCTGCTTGGCAGATACGCAGTATTTT. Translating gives CASTVDSCLADTQYF.

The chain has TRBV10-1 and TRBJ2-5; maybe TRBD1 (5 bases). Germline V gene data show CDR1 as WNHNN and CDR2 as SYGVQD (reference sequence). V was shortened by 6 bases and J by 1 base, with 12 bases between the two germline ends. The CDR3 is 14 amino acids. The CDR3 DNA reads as TGCGCCAGCAGCCAAACAGGATTCCAAGAGACCCAGTACTTC. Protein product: CASSQTGFQETQYF.

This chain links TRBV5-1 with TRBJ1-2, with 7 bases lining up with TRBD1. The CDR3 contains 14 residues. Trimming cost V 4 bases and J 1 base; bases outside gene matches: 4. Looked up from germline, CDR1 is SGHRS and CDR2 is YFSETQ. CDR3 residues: CASSRGDSNYGYTF. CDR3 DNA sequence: TGCGCCAGCAGCCGAGGGGACAGTAACTATGGCTACACCTTC.

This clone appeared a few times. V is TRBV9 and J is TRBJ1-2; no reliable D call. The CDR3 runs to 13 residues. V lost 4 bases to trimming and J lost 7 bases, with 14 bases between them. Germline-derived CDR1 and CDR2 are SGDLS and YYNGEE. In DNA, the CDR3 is TGTGCCAGCAGCCCTGCTGCGATTCCTGGCTACACCTTC. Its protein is CASSPAAIPGYTF.

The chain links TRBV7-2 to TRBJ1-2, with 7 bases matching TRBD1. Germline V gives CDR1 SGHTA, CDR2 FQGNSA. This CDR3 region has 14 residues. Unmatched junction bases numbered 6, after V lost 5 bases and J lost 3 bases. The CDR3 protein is CASSPSGTDYGYTF. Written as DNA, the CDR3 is TGTGCCAGCAGCCCGTCCGGGACAGACTATGGCTACACCTTC.

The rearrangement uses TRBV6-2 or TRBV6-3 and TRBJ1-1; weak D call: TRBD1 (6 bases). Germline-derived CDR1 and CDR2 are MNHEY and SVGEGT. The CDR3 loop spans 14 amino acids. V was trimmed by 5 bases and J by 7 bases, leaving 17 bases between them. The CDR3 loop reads CASSTMTGLYEAFF. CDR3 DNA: TGTGCCAGCAGTACCATGACAGGTCTCTATGAAGCTTTCTTT.

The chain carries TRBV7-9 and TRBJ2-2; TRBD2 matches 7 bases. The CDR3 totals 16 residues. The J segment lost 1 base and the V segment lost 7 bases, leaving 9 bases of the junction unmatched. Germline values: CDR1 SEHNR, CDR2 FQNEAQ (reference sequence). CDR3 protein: CASTGRAGLNTGELFF. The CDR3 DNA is TGTGCCAGCACTGGACGAGCGGGATTGAACACCGGGGAGCTGTTTTTT.

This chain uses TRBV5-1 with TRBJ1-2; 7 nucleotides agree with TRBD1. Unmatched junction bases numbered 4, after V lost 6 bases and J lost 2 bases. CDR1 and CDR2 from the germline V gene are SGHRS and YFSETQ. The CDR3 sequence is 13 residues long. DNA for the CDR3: TGCGCCAGCACCAGGGACAGCAACTATGGCTACACCTTC. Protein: CASTRDSNYGYTF.

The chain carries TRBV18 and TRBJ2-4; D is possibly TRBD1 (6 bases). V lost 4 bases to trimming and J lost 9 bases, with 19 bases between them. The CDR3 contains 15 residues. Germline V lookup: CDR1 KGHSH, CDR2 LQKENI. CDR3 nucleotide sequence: TGTGCCAGCTCACACGGACAGTGGGATCGAAGCATTCAGTACTTC. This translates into CASSHGQWDRSIQYF.

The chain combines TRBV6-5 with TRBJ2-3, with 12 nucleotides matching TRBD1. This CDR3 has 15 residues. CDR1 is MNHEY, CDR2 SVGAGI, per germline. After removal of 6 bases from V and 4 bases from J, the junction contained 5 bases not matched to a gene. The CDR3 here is CASSPGQGAPDTQYF. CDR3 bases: TGTGCCAGCAGCCCGGGACAGGGGGCCCCAGATACGCAGTATTTT.

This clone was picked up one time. As DNA, the CDR3 is TGCGCCAGCAGTGTAACACGAAACACCGGGGAGCTGTTTTTT. This translates into CASSVTRNTGELFF. This sequence joins TRBV5-1 and TRBJ2-2; D call uncertain. V was clipped by 5 bases and J by 2 bases, with 10 bases between them. CDR1 SGHRS and CDR2 YFSETQ come from the germline V gene. The CDR3 has 14 residues.

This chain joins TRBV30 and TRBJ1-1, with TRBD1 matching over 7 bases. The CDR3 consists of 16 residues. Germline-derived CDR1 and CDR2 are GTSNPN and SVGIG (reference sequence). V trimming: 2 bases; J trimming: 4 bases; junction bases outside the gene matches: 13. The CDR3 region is CAWSNHAPGGFTEAFF. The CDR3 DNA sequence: TGTGCCTGGAGTAACCACGCCCCAGGGGGATTCACTGAAGCTTTCTTT.

The CDR3 DNA follows: TGTGCCAGCTCACCAAACAGGGATGAAGCTTTCTTT. It yields the protein CASSPNRDEAFF. The chain is built from TRBV18 and TRBJ1-1, with a possible D match to TRBD1 (6 bases). The CDR3 is 12 residues long. V gave up 2 bases and J gave up 7 bases, with 8 bases separating them. Looked up from germline, CDR1 is KGHSH and CDR2 is LQKENI.

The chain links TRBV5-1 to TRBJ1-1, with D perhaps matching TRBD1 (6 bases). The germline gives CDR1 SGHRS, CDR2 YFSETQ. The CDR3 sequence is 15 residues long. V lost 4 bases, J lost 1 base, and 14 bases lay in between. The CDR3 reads CASSPAGQTNTEAFF. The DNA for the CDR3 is TGCGCCAGCAGCCCCGCCGGACAGACGAACACTGAAGCTTTCTTT.

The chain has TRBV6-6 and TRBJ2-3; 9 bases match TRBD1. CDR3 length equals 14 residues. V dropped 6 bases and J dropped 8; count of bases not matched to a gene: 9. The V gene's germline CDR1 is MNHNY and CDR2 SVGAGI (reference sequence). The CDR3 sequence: CASRTGQGGGTQYF. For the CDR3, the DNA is TGTGCCAGCAGAACGGGACAGGGAGGTGGTACGCAGTATTTT.

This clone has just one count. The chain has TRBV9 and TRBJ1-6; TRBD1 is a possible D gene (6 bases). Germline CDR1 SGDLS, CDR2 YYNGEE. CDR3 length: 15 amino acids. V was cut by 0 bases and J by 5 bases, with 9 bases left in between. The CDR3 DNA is TGTGCCAGCAGCGTAGGGACAGTGAATAATTCACCCCTCCACTTT. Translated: CASSVGTVNNSPLHF.

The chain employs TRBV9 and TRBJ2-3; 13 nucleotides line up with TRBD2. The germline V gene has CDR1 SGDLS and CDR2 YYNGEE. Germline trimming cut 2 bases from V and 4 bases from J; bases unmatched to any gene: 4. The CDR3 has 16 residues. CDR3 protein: CASSVKTSGGPDTQYF. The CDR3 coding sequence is TGTGCCAGCAGCGTGAAGACTAGCGGGGGGCCAGATACGCAGTATTTT.

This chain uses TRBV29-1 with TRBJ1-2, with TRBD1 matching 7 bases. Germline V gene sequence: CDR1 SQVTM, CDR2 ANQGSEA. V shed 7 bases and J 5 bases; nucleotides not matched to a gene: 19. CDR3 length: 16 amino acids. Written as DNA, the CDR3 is TGCAGCGCCCCGCGAGGGGACAGCCTTAGCCAGTATGGCTACACCTTC. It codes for CSAPRGDSLSQYGYTF.

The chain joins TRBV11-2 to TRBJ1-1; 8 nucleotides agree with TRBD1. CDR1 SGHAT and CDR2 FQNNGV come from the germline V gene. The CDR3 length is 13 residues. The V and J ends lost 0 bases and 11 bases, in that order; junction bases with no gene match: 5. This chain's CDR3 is CASSLEQGGDAFF. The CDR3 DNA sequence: TGTGCCAGCAGCTTAGAACAGGGGGGTGACGCTTTCTTT.

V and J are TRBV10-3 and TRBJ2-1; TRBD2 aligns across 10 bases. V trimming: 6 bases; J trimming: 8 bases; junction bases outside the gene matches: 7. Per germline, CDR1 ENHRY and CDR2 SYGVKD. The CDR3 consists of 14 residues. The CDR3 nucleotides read TGTGCCATCAGGGAAGCGGGGGGGCCAGATGAGCAGTTCTTC. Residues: CAIREAGGPDEQFF.

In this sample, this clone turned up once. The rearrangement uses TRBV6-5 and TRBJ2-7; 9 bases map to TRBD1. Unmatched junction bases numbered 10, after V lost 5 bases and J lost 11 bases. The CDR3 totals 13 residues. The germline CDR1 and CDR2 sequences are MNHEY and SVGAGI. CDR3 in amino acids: CASSNRDRDQEYF. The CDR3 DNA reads TGTGCCAGCAGTAACCGGGACAGGGATCAAGAGTACTTC.